Listed below are T cell receptor beta chains from one sample, sequenced in a study of CD8+CD57+ T cells in acquired aplastic anemia. Via MiXCR, TCRdb re-called the reads, giving one row per CDR3 protein. The sample lists approximately 260,000 distinct CDR3 sequences; roughly 82% were seen once. Sequencing used sorted CD4+, CD8+, or CD8+CD57+ T cells (not recorded which) from PBMCs. The receptors were gathered from a human donor with aplastic anemia. Each CDR3 is given with its conserved first and last residue. The D gene is left open where the match is weak. Not all rows give a size; the values are once, few, many and, for expanded clones, a class.

v_gene	abundance	j_gene	len	d_gene	CDR3aa	CDR3nt
TRBV2	.	TRBJ2-1	14	.	CASSDGTSSNEQFF	TGTGCCAGCAGTGATGGGACTTCTTCCAATGAGCAGTTCTTC
TRBV11-3	once	TRBJ2-7	13	TRBD2	CASSFGLADEQYF	TGTGCCAGCAGCTTCGGACTAGCGGACGAGCAGTACTTC
TRBV4-3	.	TRBJ1-2	16	.	CASSSQSQGTGYGYTF	TGCGCCAGCAGCTCCCAGTCGCAGGGAACTGGCTATGGCTACACCTTC
TRBV7-2	few	TRBJ2-7	13	.	CASSLDRTYEQYF	TGTGCCAGCAGCCTCGACCGGACCTACGAGCAGTACTTC
TRBV11-2	.	TRBJ2-3	14	.	CASSWSGGPDTQYF	TGTGCCAGCAGCTGGAGTGGAGGGCCCGATACGCAGTATTTT
TRBV7-6	.	TRBJ2-1	18	.	CASSIVTGGLLCGNEQFF	TGTGCCAGCAGCATCGTTACCGGAGGGCTGTTATGTGGGAATGAGCAGTTCTTC
TRBV9	.	TRBJ2-5	14	.	CASSRGSARETQYF	TGTGCCAGCAGCAGAGGGAGCGCGCGAGAGACCCAGTACTTC
TRBV20-1	.	TRBJ2-3	14	.	CSATATDRTDTQYF	TGCAGTGCTACAGCCACCGACAGGACCGATACGCAGTATTTT
TRBV2	once	TRBJ1-1	17	.	CASGVEDYPLVNTEAVF	TGTGCCAGCGGCGTAGAGGACTATCCCCTGGTGAATACTGAAGCTGTCTTT
TRBV29-1	once	TRBJ1-1	12	.	CSLALPNTEAFF	TGCAGTTTGGCGCTGCCGAACACTGAAGCTTTCTTT
TRBV24-1	once	TRBJ2-5	17	TRBD2	CATSDSLTSGDQETQYF	TGTGCCACCAGTGATTCTTTGACTAGCGGGGACCAAGAGACCCAGTACTTC
TRBV7-8	.	TRBJ1-6	14	TRBD1	CASSFNPDGTALPF	TGTGCCAGCAGCTTTAATCCAGACGGGACAGCCCTCCCCTTC
TRBV7-8	.	TRBJ2-1	16	TRBD2	CASSFAGGPGTHEQFF	TGTGCCAGCAGCTTTGCGGGAGGCCCCGGTACGCATGAGCAGTTCTTC
TRBV11-1	.	TRBJ1-1	14	.	CASSQGLADTEAFF	TGCGCCAGCAGCCAGGGCCTTGCAGACACTGAAGCTTTCTTT
TRBV24-1	.	TRBJ1-2	14	.	CATGEGRSNYGYTF	TGTGCCACCGGAGAGGGTAGATCTAACTATGGCTACACCTTC
TRBV7-8	.	TRBJ2-1	15	.	CASSLVGGRYNEQFF	TGTGCCAGCAGCTTAGTAGGAGGGCGCTACAATGAGCAGTTCTTC
TRBV29-1	few	TRBJ2-2	13	TRBD2	CSGGLANTGELFF	TGTAGCGGGGGGCTTGCGAACACCGGGGAGCTGTTTTTT
TRBV7-9	.	TRBJ1-1	15	.	CASSPTGAMNPEAFF	TGTGCCAGCAGCCCTACAGGCGCCATGAACCCTGAAGCTTTCTTT
TRBV9	.	TRBJ2-7	15	.	CASSPGAVVVNEQYF	TGTGCCAGCAGCCCCGGGGCCGTGGTAGTAAACGAGCAGTACTTC
TRBV7-3	.	TRBJ2-5	17	TRBD2	CASSAPMTSGRDGTQYF	TGTGCCAGCAGCGCGCCTATGACTAGCGGGAGGGATGGGACCCAGTACTTC
TRBV11-1	.	TRBJ2-6	17	.	CASTLASVTSGANVLTF	TGTGCCAGCACCCTTGCGAGCGTAACCTCTGGGGCCAACGTCCTGACTTTC
TRBV25-1	few	TRBJ2-1	14	TRBD1	CASSEQGALNEQFF	TGTGCCAGCAGTGAGCAGGGGGCGCTCAATGAGCAGTTCTTC
TRBV7-3	.	TRBJ1-1	15	TRBD1	CASSSELTGNTTPFF	TGTGCCAGCAGCTCAGAGCTGACAGGGAACACTACGCCGTTCTTT
TRBV2	.	TRBJ2-3	16	.	CASSESRLGISDTQYF	TGTGCCAGCAGCGAAAGCCGACTAGGCATTTCAGATACGCAGTATTTT
TRBV5-5	.	TRBJ2-7	15	.	CASSLHRALLYEQYF	TGTGCCAGCAGCTTGCACAGGGCCCTACTCTACGAGCAGTACTTC
TRBV7-8	.	TRBJ2-2	16	TRBD2	CASSFLAGPDTGELFF	TGTGCCAGCAGCTTCCTAGCGGGGCCCGATACGGGGGAGCTGTTTTTT
TRBV2	.	TRBJ2-6	16	.	CASSVGGIHGQFFGTF	.
TRBV14	.	TRBJ2-5	15	TRBD2	CASSQGLAGVETQYF	TGTGCCAGCAGTCAGGGACTAGCGGGAGTGGAGACCCAGTACTTC
TRBV7-8	.	TRBJ2-5	12	.	CASRGAGGTDNF	TGTGCCAGCCGCGGGGCTGGGGGGACCGATAACTTC
TRBV9	once	TRBJ1-3	13	.	CASSGGSGTPIFF	TGTGCCAGCAGCGGGGGCTCTGGTACCCCCATATTTTTT
TRBV2	.	TRBJ2-6	16	TRBD2	CASSEAGSHGANVLTF	TGTGCCAGCAGCGAAGCGGGGAGCCACGGGGCCAACGTCCTGACTTTC
TRBV18	many	TRBJ1-4	15	TRBD1	CASSRQGATNEKLFF	TGTGCCAGCTCCCGACAGGGTGCAACTAATGAAAAACTGTTTTTT
TRBV7-8	.	TRBJ1-5	17	.	CASSSARGQYSKHPQHF	TGTGCCAGCAGCTCCGCGCGAGGACAGTATAGCAAGCATCCCCAGCATTTT
TRBV7-9	.	TRBJ1-2	15	.	CASSLKEGSNYGYTF	TGTGCCAGCAGCTTAAAGGAGGGTTCGAACTATGGCTACACCTTC
TRBV5-4	.	TRBJ1-1	12	.	CASSFTSAEAFF	TGTGCCAGCAGCTTTACTAGCGCTGAAGCTTTCTTT
TRBV7-3	few	TRBJ2-1	13	.	CASSDGGIHEKYF	TGTGCCAGCAGCGATGGGGGGATCCATGAGAAGTACTTC
TRBV9	.	TRBJ1-5	14	TRBD1	CASSDGTVSQPQHF	TGTGCCAGCAGCGACGGGACAGTATCACAGCCCCAGCATTTT
TRBV7-2	.	TRBJ2-3	14	TRBD2	CASSLAGGRHTHDF	TGTGCCAGCAGCTTGGCGGGAGGCCGCCATACGCATGATTTT
TRBV7-9	.	TRBJ2-5	18	TRBD2	CASSLAGTSGGAQETQYF	TGTGCCAGCAGCTTAGCGGGTACTAGCGGGGGGGCCCAAGAGACCCAGTACTTC
TRBV5-4	.	TRBJ2-1	16	TRBD2	CASSPERCGGSDEQFF	TGTGCCAGCAGCCCTGAAAGATGCGGGGGGAGCGATGAGCAGTTCTTC
TRBV7-9	.	TRBJ1-2	15	.	CASSLTRSGDYGYTF	TGTGCCAGCAGCTTGACAAGAAGCGGGGACTATGGCTACACCTTC
TRBV7-9	.	TRBJ2-3	14	TRBD2	CASSFERSPGRDEF	TGTGCCAGCAGCTTTGAAAGAAGCCCGGGGAGGGATGAGTTT
TRBV7-8	.	TRBJ2-3	13	TRBD2	CASGVAGTADKYF	TGTGCCAGCGGGGTAGCGGGCACAGCTGATAAGTATTTT
TRBV12-3/TRBV12-4	many	TRBJ2-2	15	.	CASSLVGIYTGELFF	TGTGCCAGCAGTTTAGTGGGGATTTATACCGGGGAGCTGTTTTTT
TRBV7-9	.	TRBJ2-1	15	TRBD2	CASSFKRSGSNEEFF	TGTGCCAGCAGCTTTAAAAGAAGCGGGAGCAATGAGGAGTTCTTC
TRBV7-9	many	TRBJ1-2	14	TRBD1	CASSSGTGSYGYTF	TGTGCCAGCAGCTCCGGGACAGGGAGCTATGGCTACACCTTC
TRBV7-8	few	TRBJ2-1	16	.	CASSLAGGPGQDEQFF	TGTGCCAGCAGCTTGGCGGGCGGACCCGGTCAGGATGAGCAGTTCTTC
TRBV15	once	TRBJ2-1	15	.	CATSLDMQGNNEQFF	TGTGCCACCAGCTTAGATATGCAAGGGAACAATGAACAGTTCTTC
TRBV20-1	.	TRBJ2-5	14	.	CSAPWSGRGETQYF	TGCAGTGCTCCTTGGTCGGGCCGGGGAGAGACCCAGTACTTC
TRBV7-2	.	TRBJ2-1	16	TRBD2	CASSLQRSGGNHLQFF	TGTGCCAGCAGCTTACAAAGAAGCGGGGGGAACCATTTGCAGTTCTTC
TRBV7-9	.	TRBJ1-1	15	TRBD1	CASRPEGAADAEAFF	TGTGCCAGCAGGCCCGAGGGGGCTGCGGATGCTGAAGCTTTCTTT
TRBV14	.	TRBJ1-2	15	.	CASSLPGGANYRYTF	TGTGCCAGCAGCCTGCCAGGCGGCGCCAACTATCGCTACACCTTC
TRBV11-1	.	TRBJ1-6	17	TRBD1	CASSLLPGTGAFSPLHF	TGTGCCAGCAGCTTACTTCCCGGGACAGGTGCGTTTTCACCCCTCCACTTT
TRBV7-8	once	TRBJ1-1	15	.	CASSLAGQRDTQDFF	TGTGCCAGCAGCTTAGCTGGACAACGCGACACTCAGGATTTCTTT
TRBV7-3	.	TRBJ2-3	13	.	CASSDQATDVQYF	TGCGCCAGCTCAGACCAGGCCACAGACGTTCAATATTTT
TRBV9	.	TRBJ2-1	13	.	CASSDRVDPVLFF	TGTGCCAGCAGCGATCGCGTAGACCCAGTGCTTTTCTTC